This T cell receptor (beta chain) was obtained from a study of blood T cell repertoires in COVID-19. Across the whole study: T cells, B-cell-depleted T cells, or PBMCs supplied cDNA or gDNA.

CDR1 and CDR2 (germline): SEHNR, FQNEAQ (reference sequence). This CDR3 comprises 13 residues. Trimming took 5 bases from V and 0 from J, leaving 4 bases between them. Per the study methods: How many nucleated cells were present was estimated from reference gene primer amplification. The repertoire was sequenced with immunoSEQ multiplex PCR; TCRdb's copy has only in-frame clones and lacks some. The V and J calls and clone size were taken over from that table, and D and trimming were inferred from the DNA. The sample records roughly 200,000 clones, approximately 90% being singletons. Sequenced: peripheral blood. This chain uses TRBV7-9 with TRBJ1-4; D gene uncertain. The receptor comes from a man aged 35 to 55 with active or convalescent COVID-19. CDR3 sequence: CASSPTTNEKLFF. CDR3 nucleotides: TGTGCCAGCAGCCCCACAACTAATGAAAAACTGTTTTTT.